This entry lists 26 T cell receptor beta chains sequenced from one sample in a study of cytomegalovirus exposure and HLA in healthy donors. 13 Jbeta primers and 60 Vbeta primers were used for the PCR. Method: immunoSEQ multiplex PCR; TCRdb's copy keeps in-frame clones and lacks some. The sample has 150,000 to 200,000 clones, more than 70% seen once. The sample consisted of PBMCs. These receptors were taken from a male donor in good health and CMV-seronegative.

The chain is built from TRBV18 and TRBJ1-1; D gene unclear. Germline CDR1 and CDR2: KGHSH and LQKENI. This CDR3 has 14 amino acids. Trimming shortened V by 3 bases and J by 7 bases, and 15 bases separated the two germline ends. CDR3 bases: TGTGCCAGCTCACCGAGAGGACTGAATAGTGAAGCTTTCTTT. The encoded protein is CASSPRGLNSEAFF.

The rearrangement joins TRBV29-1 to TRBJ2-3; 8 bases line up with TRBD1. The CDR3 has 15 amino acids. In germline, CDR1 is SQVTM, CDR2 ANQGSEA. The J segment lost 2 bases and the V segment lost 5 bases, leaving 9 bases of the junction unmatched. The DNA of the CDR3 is TGCAGCGTTTCAGGTGACAGGGGCCCCACAGATACGCAGTATTTT. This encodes CSVSGDRGPTDTQYF.

CDR3 loop: CATSREETGDSYEQYF. The CDR3 bases are TGTGCCACCAGCAGAGAGGAGACAGGGGACTCCTACGAGCAGTACTTC. The V call is TRBV15, the J call TRBJ2-5, with TRBD1 identical over 8 bases. The J call may be mistaken, given a closer DNA end match to TRBJ2-7. Germline CDR1 is LNHNV and CDR2 is YYDKDF (reference sequence). This CDR3 spans 16 amino acids.

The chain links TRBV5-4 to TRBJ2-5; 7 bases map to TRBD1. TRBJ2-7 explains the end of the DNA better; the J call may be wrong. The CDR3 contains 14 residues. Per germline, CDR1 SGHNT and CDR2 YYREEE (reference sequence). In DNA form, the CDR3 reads TGTGCCAGCAGCTTAGGGGGCAGTTCCTACGAGCAGTACTTC. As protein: CASSLGGSSYEQYF.

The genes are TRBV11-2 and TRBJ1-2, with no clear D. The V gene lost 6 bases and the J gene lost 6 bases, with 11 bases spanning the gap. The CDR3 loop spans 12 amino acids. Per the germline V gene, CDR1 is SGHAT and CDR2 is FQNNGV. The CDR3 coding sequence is TGTGCCAGCAGACGGGGAAACGATGGCTACACCTTC. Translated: CASRRGNDGYTF.

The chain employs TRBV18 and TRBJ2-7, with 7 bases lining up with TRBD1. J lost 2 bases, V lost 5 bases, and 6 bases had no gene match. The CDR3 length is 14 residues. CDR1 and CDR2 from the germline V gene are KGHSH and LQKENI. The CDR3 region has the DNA TGTGCCAGCTCATCAGGGACAGCCACCTACGAGCAGTACTTC. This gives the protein CASSSGTATYEQYF.

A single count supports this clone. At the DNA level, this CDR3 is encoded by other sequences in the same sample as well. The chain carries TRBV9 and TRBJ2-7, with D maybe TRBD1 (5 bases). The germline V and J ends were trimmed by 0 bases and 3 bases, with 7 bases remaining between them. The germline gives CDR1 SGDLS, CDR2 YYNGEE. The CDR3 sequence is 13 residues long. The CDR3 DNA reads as TGTGCCAGCAGCGTAGGAGGACACTACGAGCAGTACTTC. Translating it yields CASSVGGHYEQYF.

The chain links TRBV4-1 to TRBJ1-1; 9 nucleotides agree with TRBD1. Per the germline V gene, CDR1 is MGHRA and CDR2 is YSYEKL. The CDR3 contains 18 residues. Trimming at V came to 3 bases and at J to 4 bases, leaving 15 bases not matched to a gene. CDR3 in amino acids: CASSHEIGRRQGVTEAFF. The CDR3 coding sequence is TGCGCCAGCAGCCACGAAATAGGTCGAAGACAGGGGGTCACTGAAGCTTTCTTT.

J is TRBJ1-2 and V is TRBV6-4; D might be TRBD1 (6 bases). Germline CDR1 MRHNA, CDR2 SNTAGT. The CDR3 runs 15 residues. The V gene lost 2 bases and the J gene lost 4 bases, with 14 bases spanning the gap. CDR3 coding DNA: TGTGCCAGCAGTGACACAGGGCAGGGGATCTATGGCTACACCTTC. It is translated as CASSDTGQGIYGYTF.

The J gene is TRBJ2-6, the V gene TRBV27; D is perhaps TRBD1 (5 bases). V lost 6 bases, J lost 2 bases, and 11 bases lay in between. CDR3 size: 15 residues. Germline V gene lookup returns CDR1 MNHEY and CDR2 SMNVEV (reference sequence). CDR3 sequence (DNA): TGTGCCAGCAGAAACCAGGGAACTGGGGCCAACGTCCTGACTTTC. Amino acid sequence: CASRNQGTGANVLTF.

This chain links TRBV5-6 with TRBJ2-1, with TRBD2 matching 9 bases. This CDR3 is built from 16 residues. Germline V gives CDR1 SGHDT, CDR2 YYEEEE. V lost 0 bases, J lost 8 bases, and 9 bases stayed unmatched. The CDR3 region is CASSLVRLAGKDEQFF. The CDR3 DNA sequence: TGTGCCAGCAGCTTGGTCCGGCTAGCGGGGAAGGATGAGCAGTTCTTC.

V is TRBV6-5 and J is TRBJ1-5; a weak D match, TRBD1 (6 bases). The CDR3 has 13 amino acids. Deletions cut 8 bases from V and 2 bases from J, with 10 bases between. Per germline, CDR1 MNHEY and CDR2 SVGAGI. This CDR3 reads CASQGKGNQPQHF. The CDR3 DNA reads TGTGCCAGCCAGGGGAAAGGCAATCAGCCCCAGCATTTT.

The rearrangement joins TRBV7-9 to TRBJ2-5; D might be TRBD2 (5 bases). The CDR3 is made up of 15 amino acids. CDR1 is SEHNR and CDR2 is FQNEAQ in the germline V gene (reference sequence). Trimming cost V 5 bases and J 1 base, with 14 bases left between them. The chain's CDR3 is CASSLTRGPQETQYF. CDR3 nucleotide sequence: TGTGCCAGCAGCCTAACCAGAGGGCCCCAAGAGACCCAGTACTTC.

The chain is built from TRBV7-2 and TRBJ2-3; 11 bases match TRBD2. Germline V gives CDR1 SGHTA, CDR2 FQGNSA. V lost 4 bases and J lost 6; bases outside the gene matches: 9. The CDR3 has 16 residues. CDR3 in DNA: TGTGCCAGCAGCTACCTAGCGGGAGGAGTATGGGATACGCAGTATTTT. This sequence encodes CASSYLAGGVWDTQYF. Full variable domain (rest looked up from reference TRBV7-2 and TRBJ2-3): GAGVSQSPSNKVTEKGKDVELRCDPISGHTALYWYRQSLGQGLEFLIYFQGNSAPDKSGLPSDRFSAERTGGSVSTLTIQRTQQEDSAVYLCASSYLAGGVWDTQYFGPGTRLTVL.

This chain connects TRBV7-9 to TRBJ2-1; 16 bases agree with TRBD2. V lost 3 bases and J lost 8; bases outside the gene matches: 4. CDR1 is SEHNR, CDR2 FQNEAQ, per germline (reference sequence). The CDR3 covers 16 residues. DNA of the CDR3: TGTGCCAGCAGCTTGGGACTAGCGGGAGGGGTGGATGAGCAGTTCTTC. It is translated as CASSLGLAGGVDEQFF.

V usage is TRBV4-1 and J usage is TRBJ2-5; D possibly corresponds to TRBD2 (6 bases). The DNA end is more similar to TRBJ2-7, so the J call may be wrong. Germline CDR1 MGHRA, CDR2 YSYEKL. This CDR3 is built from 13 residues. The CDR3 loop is CASSPGVSYEQYF. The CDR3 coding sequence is TGCGCCAGCAGCCCGGGGGTCTCCTACGAGCAGTACTTC.

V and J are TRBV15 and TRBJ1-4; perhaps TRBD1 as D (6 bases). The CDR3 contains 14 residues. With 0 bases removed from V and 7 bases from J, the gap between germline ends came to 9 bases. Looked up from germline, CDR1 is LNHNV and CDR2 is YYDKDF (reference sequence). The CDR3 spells CATSRDGGTEKLFF. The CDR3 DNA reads TGTGCCACCAGCAGAGATGGGGGCACTGAAAAACTGTTTTTT.

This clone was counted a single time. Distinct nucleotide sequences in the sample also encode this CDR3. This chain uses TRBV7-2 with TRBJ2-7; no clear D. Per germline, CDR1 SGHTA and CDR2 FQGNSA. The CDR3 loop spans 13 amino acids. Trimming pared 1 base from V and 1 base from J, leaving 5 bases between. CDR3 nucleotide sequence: TGTGCCAGCAGCTTAGGGCCATCCTACGAGCAGTACTTC. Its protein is CASSLGPSYEQYF.

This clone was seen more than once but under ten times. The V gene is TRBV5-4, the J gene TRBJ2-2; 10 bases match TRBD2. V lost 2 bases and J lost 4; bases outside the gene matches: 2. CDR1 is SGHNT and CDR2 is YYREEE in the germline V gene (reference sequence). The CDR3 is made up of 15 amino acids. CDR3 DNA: TGTGCCAGCAGCTTCCCTAGCGGGGGCACCGGGGAGCTGTTTTTT. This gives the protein CASSFPSGGTGELFF. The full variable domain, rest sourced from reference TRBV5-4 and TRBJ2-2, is ETGVTQSPTHLIKTRGQQVTLRCSSQSGHNTVSWYQQALGQGPQFIFQYYREEENGRGNFPPRFSGLQFPNYSSELNVNALELDDSALYLCASSFPSGGTGELFFGEGSRLTVL.

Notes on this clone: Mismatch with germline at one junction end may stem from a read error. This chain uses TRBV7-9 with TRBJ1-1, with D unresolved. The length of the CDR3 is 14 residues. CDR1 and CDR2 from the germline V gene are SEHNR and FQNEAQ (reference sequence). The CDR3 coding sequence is TGTTCCAGCAGCTTCACCGGGGTACGGACTGAAGCTTTCTTT. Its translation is CSSSFTGVRTEAFF.

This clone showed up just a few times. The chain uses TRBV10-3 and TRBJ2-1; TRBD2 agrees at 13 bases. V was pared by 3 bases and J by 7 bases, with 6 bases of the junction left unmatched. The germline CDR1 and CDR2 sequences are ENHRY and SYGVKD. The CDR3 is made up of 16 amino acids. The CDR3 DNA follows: TGTGCCATCAGTGACGCATGGACTAGCGGGAGAAATGAGCAGTTCTTC. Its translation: CAISDAWTSGRNEQFF.

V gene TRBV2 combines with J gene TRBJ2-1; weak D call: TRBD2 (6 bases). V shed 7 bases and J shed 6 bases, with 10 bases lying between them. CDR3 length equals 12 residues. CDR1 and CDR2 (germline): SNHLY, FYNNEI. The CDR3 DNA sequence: TGTGCCAGCAAGGAGGGAATCAATGAGCAGTTCTTC. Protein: CASKEGINEQFF.

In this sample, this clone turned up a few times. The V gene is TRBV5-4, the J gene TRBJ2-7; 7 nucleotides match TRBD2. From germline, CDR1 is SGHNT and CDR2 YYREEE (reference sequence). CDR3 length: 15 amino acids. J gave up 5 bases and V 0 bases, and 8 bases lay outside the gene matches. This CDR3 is CASSLVRSGRDEQYF. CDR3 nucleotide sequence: TGTGCCAGCAGCTTGGTCCGGTCAGGGAGGGACGAGCAGTACTTC.

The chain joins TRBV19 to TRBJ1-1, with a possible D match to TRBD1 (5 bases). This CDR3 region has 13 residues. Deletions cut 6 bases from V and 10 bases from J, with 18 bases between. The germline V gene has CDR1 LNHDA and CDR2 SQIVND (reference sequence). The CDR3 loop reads CASSAGGGSGAFF. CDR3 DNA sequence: TGTGCCAGTAGCGCCGGGGGGGGGAGTGGAGCTTTCTTT.

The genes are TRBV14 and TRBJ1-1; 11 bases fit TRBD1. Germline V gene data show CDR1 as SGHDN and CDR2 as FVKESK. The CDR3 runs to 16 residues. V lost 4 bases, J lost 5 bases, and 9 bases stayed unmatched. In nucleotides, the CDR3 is TGTGCCAGCAGCCGCTTCGGACAGGGGGCGTGGACTGAAGCTTTCTTT. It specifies CASSRFGQGAWTEAFF.

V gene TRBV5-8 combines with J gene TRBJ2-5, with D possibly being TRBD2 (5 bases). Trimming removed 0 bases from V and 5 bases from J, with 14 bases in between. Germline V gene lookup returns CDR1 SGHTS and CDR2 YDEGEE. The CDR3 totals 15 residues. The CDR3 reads CASSLARGLVETQYF. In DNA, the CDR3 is TGTGCCAGCAGCTTGGCCCGCGGGCTGGTCGAGACCCAGTACTTC.